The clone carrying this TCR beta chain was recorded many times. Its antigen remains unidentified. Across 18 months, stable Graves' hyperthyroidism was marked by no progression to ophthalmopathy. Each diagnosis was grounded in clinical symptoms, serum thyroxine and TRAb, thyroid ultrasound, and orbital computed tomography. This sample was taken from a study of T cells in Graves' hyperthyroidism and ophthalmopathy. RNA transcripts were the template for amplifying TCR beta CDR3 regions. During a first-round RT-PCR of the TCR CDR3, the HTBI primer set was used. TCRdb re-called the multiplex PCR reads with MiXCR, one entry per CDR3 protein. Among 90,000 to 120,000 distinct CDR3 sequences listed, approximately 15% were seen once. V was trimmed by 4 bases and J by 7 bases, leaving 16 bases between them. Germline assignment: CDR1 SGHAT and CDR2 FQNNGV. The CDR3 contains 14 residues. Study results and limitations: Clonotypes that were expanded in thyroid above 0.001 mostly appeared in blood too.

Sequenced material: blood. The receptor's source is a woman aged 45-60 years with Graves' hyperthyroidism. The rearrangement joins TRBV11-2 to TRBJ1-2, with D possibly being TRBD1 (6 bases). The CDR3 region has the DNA TGTGCCAGCAGCTCAAGGGCAGGGGACTTTGGCTACACCTTC. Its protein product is CASSSRAGDFGYTF.